This is a list of T cell receptor beta chains from one sample in a study of cytomegalovirus exposure and HLA in healthy donors. Using immunoSEQ multiplex PCR, the repertoire was profiled, and TCRdb retains in-frame clones only, with some absent. The repertoire holds approximately 140,000 clones, with about 90% as singletons. Sequenced material: PBMCs. These receptors all come from a man younger than 35 in good health and CMV-seronegative. CDR3s include the opening cysteine and the closing phenylalanine or tryptophan. D genes are given only for firm matches. Expanded clones are given a class, and other clones once, few, many or no size at all.

v_call	clone_size	cdr3_length	d_call	j_call	cdr3_aa	cdr3_nt
TRBV7-9	NA	16	NA	TRBJ2-5	CASSSRGQTGKETQYF	TGTGCCAGCAGCTCACGAGGGCAGACCGGGAAGGAGACCCAGTACTTC
TRBV7-9	NA	16	NA	TRBJ2-6	CASSSAKQTGANVLTF	TGTGCCAGCAGCTCGGCAAAACAGACCGGGGCCAACGTCCTGACTTTC
TRBV7-9	NA	18	TRBD1	TRBJ1-1	CASSADPGQLHLSTEAFF	TGTGCCAGCAGCGCCGATCCGGGACAGCTTCACTTAAGCACTGAAGCTTTCTTT
TRBV6-5	NA	14	NA	TRBJ1-2	CASSRQLQSYGYTF	TGTGCCAGCAGTAGACAGCTCCAGTCCTATGGCTACACCTTC
TRBV5-6	few	14	NA	TRBJ2-7	CASSLGLVLYEQYF	TGTGCCAGCAGCTTGGGACTGGTTCTCTACGAGCAGTACTTC
TRBV25-1	once	14	NA	TRBJ2-3	CASSESVATDTQYF	TGTGCCAGCAGTGAATCGGTCGCGACAGATACGCAGTATTTT
TRBV7-7	once	13	NA	TRBJ2-7	CASSPGGLHEQYF	TGTGCCAGCAGCCCAGGGGGGCTCCACGAGCAGTACTTC
TRBV7-8	NA	14	NA	TRBJ2-7	CASSSGGSPYEQYF	TGTGCCAGCAGCTCAGGGGGGTCTCCGTACGAGCAGTACTTC
TRBV25-1	NA	14	NA	TRBJ2-1	CASSERERRDEQFF	TGTGCCAGCAGTGAGAGGGAGCGGAGGGATGAGCAGTTCTTC
TRBV5-4	NA	17	TRBD2	TRBJ2-3	CASSGRGSGGGTDTQYF	TGTGCCAGCAGCGGGCGCGGTAGCGGGGGGGGCACAGATACGCAGTATTTT
TRBV27	NA	18	NA	TRBJ2-1	CASSLLFRGKGTYNEQFF	TGTGCCAGCAGTTTATTGTTCAGGGGTAAGGGGACCTACAATGAGCAGTTCTTC
TRBV5-4	NA	19	TRBD2	TRBJ2-1	CASSSTYGLAGGPGNEQFF	TGTGCCAGCAGCTCCACATATGGACTAGCGGGAGGGCCGGGGAATGAGCAGTTCTTC
TRBV7-9	few	13	NA	TRBJ1-2	CASSLAGGDGYTF	TGTGCCAGCAGCTTAGCGGGAGGGGATGGCTACACCTTC
TRBV5-8	once	16	NA	TRBJ2-4	CASSLWGGIAKNIQYF	TGTGCCAGCAGCTTGTGGGGCGGAATAGCCAAAAACATTCAGTACTTC
TRBV19	NA	19	NA	TRBJ2-3	CASSIGRAGGSSESDTQYF	TGTGCCAGTAGTATAGGGAGGGCAGGGGGATCGTCGGAATCAGATACGCAGTATTTT
TRBV27	NA	14	NA	TRBJ1-2	CASSLYPENYGYTF	TGTGCCAGCAGTTTATACCCAGAAAACTATGGCTACACCTTC
TRBV5-4	NA	16	NA	TRBJ2-1	CASTQSRQGSYNEQFF	TGTGCCAGCACCCAATCCCGGCAGGGCTCCTACAATGAGCAGTTCTTC
TRBV5-6	NA	14	NA	TRBJ2-7	CASSWAVSSYEQYF	TGTGCCAGCAGCTGGGCTGTAAGCTCCTACGAGCAGTACTTC
TRBV6-5	NA	15	NA	TRBJ2-7	CASSYSYPSSYEQYF	TGTGCCAGCAGTTACTCTTACCCGAGCTCCTACGAGCAGTACTTC
TRBV28	NA	15	TRBD1	TRBJ2-7	CASSSGTGDSYEQYF	TGTGCCAGCAGTTCCGGGACAGGAGATTCCTACGAGCAGTACTTC
TRBV25-1	NA	13	NA	TRBJ1-1	CASSDRGAAEAFF	TGTGCCAGCAGTGATCGGGGGGCCGCTGAAGCTTTCTTT
TRBV27	NA	17	TRBD2	TRBJ2-1	CASSFVVPSGDYNEQFF	TGTGCCAGCAGTTTTGTAGTCCCTAGCGGGGACTACAATGAGCAGTTCTTC
TRBV11-2	NA	14	NA	TRBJ2-1	CASSSPRGGNEQFF	TGTGCCAGCAGCTCACCTAGGGGGGGGAACGAGCAGTTCTTC
TRBV5-1	NA	14	TRBD1	TRBJ2-7	CASSSTGASYEQYF	TGCGCCAGCAGCTCGACAGGGGCGTCCTACGAGCAGTACTTC
TRBV28	NA	14	TRBD1	TRBJ1-2	CASTGPGTGKTDTF	TGTGCCAGCACCGGCCCCGGGACAGGGAAAACGGACACCTTC
TRBV14	NA	16	NA	TRBJ2-7	CASSPWTENKFYEQYF	TGTGCCAGCAGCCCGTGGACAGAAAATAAATTCTACGAGCAGTACTTC
TRBV28	once	12	NA	TRBJ2-7	CASSASDYEQYF	TGTGCCAGCAGTGCTAGCGACTACGAGCAGTACTTC
TRBV10-3	once	17	NA	TRBJ2-2	CAISESSGGHPAGELFF	TGTGCCATCAGTGAGTCCTCAGGGGGGCACCCTGCCGGGGAGCTGTTTTTT
TRBV11-3	NA	13	NA	TRBJ2-7	CASSLTRGGEQYF	TGTGCCAGCAGCTTAACTCGAGGGGGTGAGCAGTACTTC
TRBV4-1	NA	13	TRBD2	TRBJ2-3	CASSPTSPDTQYF	TGCGCCAGCAGCCCGACTAGCCCTGATACGCAGTATTTT
TRBV7-9	NA	16	NA	TRBJ2-3	CASSLDGRAGTDTQYF	TGTGCCAGCAGCTTAGATGGCAGGGCCGGCACAGATACGCAGTATTTT
TRBV7-7	NA	14	TRBD2	TRBJ2-7	CASRKRESIYEQYF	TGTGCCAGCAGAAAGCGGGAGAGTATCTACGAGCAGTACTTC
TRBV5-6	NA	18	TRBD2	TRBJ2-1	CASSSVDKTSGNYNEQFF	TGTGCCAGCAGCTCAGTAGACAAGACTAGCGGAAACTACAATGAGCAGTTCTTC
TRBV9	NA	16	TRBD2	TRBJ2-5	CASSVTSGGPGGTQYF	TGTGCCAGCAGCGTAACCAGCGGGGGGCCCGGTGGGACCCAGTACTTC